A selection of T cell receptor beta chains follows, all from one sample in a study of beta chain features in type 1 diabetes. Libraries were prepared by immunoSEQ multiplex PCR; TCRdb keeps only in-frame clonotypes and omits some of them. The sample shows about 150,000 clones, 11% of them seen only once. Material: central memory CD4+ T cells from blood. Source of these receptors: a man younger than 30 in good health. CDR3s include the opening cysteine and the closing phenylalanine or tryptophan. Some rows have no size entry. The others give once, few or many, or a class for an expanded clone.

14 | TRBV13 | few | CASSPRGRLETQYF
13 | TRBV6-4 | few | CASSHTPNTEAFF
14 | TRBV5-1 | - | CASSLMTGGYEQYF
15 | TRBV18 | few | CASSPPSLDRGEQYF
16 | TRBV27 | few | CASSAHLRQGPDTQYF
16 | TRBV19 | few | CASSSRAELAKNIQYF
15 | TRBV7-2 | - | CASRTGTSEYNEQFF
16 | TRBV7-2 | few | CASSLGRPDISPSQFF
14 | TRBV4-3 | many | CASSQGRSQETQYF
12 | TRBV29-1 | few | CSVDLGADTQYF
15 | TRBV7-3 | - | CASSLIGTSPGELFF
13 | TRBV4-3 | few | CASSQNGNTEAFF
14 | TRBV28 | - | CASSQGGDAHAQYF
13 | TRBV4-2 | many | CASSQEVLNIQYF
14 | TRBV6-5 | few | CASSYLTRAHGYTF
15 | TRBV7-2 | few | CASSLVGANTGELFF
14 | TRBV29-1 | many | CSVLRQGSSYEQYF
16 | TRBV28 | - | CASSPQKGGAGHEQFF
12 | TRBV25-1 | few | CASRVTGDEQYF
16 | TRBV2 | - | CASRLRTSGSYNEQFF
13 | TRBV27 | once | CASRGIGQETQYF
14 | TRBV7-2 | - | CASSLSRGRIEQFF
15 | TRBV7-9 | medium-sized | CASSSTGGLGQPQHF
14 | TRBV5-1 | - | CASSSTGGRDTQYF
15 | TRBV15 | few | CATSRDLGMGYEQYF
15 | TRBV5-4 | few | CASSFGTGKTDTQYF
14 | TRBV7-2 | - | CASSLQGSKNIQYF
11 | TRBV28 | - | CASRSNTEAFF
16 | TRBV7-2 | - | CASSRTSGSSSDTQYF
15 | TRBV19 | few | CASSPGDRPNQPQHF
14 | TRBV9 | - | CASSVAGGNYEQYF
14 | TRBV7-9 | - | CASSLNGLGDTQYF
14 | TRBV28 | - | CASSFPGGAYEQYF
15 | TRBV7-9 | - | CASSLGQQPTDTQYF
15 | TRBV4-3 | many | CASSPGQVLGETQYF
14 | TRBV9 | - | CASSVGTAYNEQFF
14 | TRBV6-5 | few | CASSLGGSEDTQYF
13 | TRBV18 | few | CASSPQAGDTQYF
17 | TRBV4-2 | - | CASSQVGLAGNTGELFF
9 | TRBV7-9 | - | CASSLVISF
13 | TRBV7-2 | - | CASSKGGFNEQFF
11 | TRBV20-1 | few | CSARGQQPQHF
14 | TRBV2 | few | CASSEELAKNIQYF
12 | TRBV28 | - | CASSLKNTEAFF
14 | TRBV5-4 | few | CASSPGDAKNIQYF
14 | TRBV2 | many | CASRTTGSGYGYTF
18 | TRBV7-3 | - | CASSNRGLAGGGYNEQFF
15 | TRBV7-2 | - | CASSLHTSGPTEQYF
16 | TRBV7-2 | - | CASSLAEAGQGYEQYF
15 | TRBV15 | few | CATSPDRSGANVLTF
12 | TRBV30 | - | CAWKWSDTEAFF
12 | TRBV2 | few | CASSGTGSGYTF
15 | TRBV7-2 | few | CASSLGGQSNQPQHF
13 | TRBV7-9 | - | CASSFEGYTEAFF